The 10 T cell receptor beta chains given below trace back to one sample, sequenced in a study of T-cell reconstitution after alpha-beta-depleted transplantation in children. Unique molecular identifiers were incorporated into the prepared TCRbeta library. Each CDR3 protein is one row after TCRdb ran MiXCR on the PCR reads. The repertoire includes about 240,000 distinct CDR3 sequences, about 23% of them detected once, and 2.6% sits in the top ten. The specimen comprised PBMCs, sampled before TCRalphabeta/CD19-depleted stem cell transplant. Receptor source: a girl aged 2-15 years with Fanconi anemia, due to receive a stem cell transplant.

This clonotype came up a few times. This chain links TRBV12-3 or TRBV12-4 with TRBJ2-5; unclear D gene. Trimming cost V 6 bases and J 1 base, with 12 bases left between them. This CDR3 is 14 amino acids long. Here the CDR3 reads CASSNAGTQETQYF. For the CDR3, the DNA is TGTGCCAGCAGCAACGCAGGTACCCAAGAGACCCAGTACTTC.

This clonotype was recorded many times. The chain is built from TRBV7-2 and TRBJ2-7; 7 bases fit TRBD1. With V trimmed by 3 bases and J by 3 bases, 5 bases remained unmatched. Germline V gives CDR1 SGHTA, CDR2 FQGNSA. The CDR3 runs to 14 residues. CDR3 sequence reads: CASSLTGLGYEQYF. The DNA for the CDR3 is TGTGCCAGCAGCTTGACAGGGCTAGGCTACGAGCAGTACTTC.

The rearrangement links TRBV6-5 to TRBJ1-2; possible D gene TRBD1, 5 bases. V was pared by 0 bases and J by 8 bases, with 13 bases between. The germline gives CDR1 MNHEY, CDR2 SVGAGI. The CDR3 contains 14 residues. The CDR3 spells CASSYSTYGGGYTF. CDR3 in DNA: TGTGCCAGCAGTTACTCGACTTATGGGGGAGGCTACACCTTC.

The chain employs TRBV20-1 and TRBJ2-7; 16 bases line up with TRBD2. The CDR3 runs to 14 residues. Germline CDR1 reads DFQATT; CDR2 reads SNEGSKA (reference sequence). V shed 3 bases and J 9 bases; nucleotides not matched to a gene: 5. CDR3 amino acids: CSARGLAGGFGQYF. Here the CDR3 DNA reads TGCAGTGCTAGGGGACTAGCGGGAGGGTTCGGGCAGTACTTC.

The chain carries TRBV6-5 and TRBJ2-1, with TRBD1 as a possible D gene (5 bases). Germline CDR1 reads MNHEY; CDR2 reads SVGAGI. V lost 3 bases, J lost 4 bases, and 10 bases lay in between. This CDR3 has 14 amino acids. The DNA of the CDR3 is TGTGCCAGCAGTTATGACAGATCTTACAATGAGCAGTTCTTC. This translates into CASSYDRSYNEQFF.

The CDR3 reads CASSTSRLNTGELFF. As DNA, the CDR3 is TGTGCCAGCAGCACTAGCCGCCTGAACACCGGGGAGCTGTTTTTT. This rearrangement joins TRBV7-2 to TRBJ2-2; maybe TRBD2 (6 bases). CDR3 length equals 15 residues. Germline values: CDR1 SGHTA, CDR2 FQGNSA. V was trimmed by 5 bases and J by 1 base, leaving 11 bases between them.

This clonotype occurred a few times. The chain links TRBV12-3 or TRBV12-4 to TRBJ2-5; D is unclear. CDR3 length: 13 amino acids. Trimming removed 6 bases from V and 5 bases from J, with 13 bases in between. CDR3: CASSREMRETQYF. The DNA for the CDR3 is TGTGCCAGCAGCAGAGAGATGAGGGAGACCCAGTACTTC.

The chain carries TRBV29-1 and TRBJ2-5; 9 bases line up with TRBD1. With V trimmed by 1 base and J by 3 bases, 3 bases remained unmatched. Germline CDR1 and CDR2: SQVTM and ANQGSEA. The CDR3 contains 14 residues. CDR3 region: CSVEAQGAEETQYF. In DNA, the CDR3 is TGCAGCGTTGAAGCACAGGGGGCGGAAGAGACCCAGTACTTC.

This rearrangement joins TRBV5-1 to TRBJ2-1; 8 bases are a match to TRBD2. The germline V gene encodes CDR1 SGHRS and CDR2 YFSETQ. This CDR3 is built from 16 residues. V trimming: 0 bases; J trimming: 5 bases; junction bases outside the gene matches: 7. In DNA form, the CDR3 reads TGCGCCAGCAGCTTGGAAACGGGGGGGCCTAACAATGAGCAGTTCTTC. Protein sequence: CASSLETGGPNNEQFF.

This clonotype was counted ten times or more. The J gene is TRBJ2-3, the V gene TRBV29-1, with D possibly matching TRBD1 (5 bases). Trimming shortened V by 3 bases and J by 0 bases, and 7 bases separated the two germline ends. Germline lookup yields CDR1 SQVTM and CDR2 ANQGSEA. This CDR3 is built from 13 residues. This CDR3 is CSVETASTDTQYF. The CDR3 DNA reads TGCAGCGTTGAGACAGCTAGCACAGATACGCAGTATTTT.